Below, one T cell receptor beta chain is given with its context. Its antigen is currently not known. No much larger clonotype is one base removed from it; base qualities were not supplied. Library preparation employed 5' RACE. Sequenced on an Illumina HiSeq 2500. The second PCR ran for roughly 7 to 11 cycles and used a J-beta primer mix along with a sample-barcoded 5' primer. Each TCR beta cDNA molecule received a unique molecular identifier from a template-switch 5' adaptor carrying 12 random nucleotides. At least 2.5 million CDR3-containing paired-end reads were obtained from each sample. All of the RNA was converted into first-strand cDNA using the Mint cDNA synthesis kit, with a TRBC-specific oligonucleotide serving as the primer. Following uracil-DNA glycosylase treatment, all cDNA underwent a first 18-cycle PCR with the universal primers M1SS and BC2_uni_R. The source study handled its data this way. For normalization, 1 million high-quality reads were randomly selected from each sample, with every read carrying a distinct molecular identifier. Instead of being binned into consensus sequences, reads with shared molecular identifiers were discarded. MiTCR, set to a Q25 quality threshold and the strictest error-elimination algorithm, was used for CDR3 identification, clonotype clustering and error correction. A nonparametric unseen species model using Euler transformation provided a lower-bound estimate of total TCR beta diversity. TCRdb reprocessed the public reads (quality trimming at Q25 with fastp, clone calling with MiXCR) and kept in-frame beta chains. Each entry is one CDR3 protein sequence, shown with its most common DNA and genes. These V and J calls are TCRdb output, not the study's own analysis. A total of approximately 690,000 distinct CDR3 sequences appear in this sample, about 43% of them only once. Around 30% of the sample goes to the ten largest clones.

Systemically healthy Caucasian individuals from Russia, some 38 in total and aged roughly 6 to 100 years, were included as donors. Roughly 9 milliliters of peripheral blood were drawn from each donor into EDTA-treated Vacutainer tubes. Ficoll-Paque density-gradient centrifugation was used to isolate PBMCs, with at least 6 million obtained per sample. Trizol reagent was used to extract total RNA from the PBMCs, yielding at least 5 micrograms per sample. For every donor, an aliquot of PBMCs went through flow cytometry to measure the percentages of naive CD45RAhigh/CD27high T cells. These data are taken from a study of blood T cells in healthy people across ages (dated by TCRdb to 2013 to 2016). Broadly, across the study: In model experiments, roughly one uniquely barcoded TCR beta cDNA molecule per two T cells was captured by template switching. Using deep sequencing normalized with unique cDNA molecular identifiers, the study measured how TCR beta repertoire diversity changes with age. The donors were split into four age groups: young (average around 15 years), middle-aged (nearly 40), aged (about 62) and long-lived (roughly 80). To avoid experimental bias, donors of different ages were spread randomly across the sequencing lanes. For two donors (one aged 18 to 30 and one aged 80 or older), the study analyzed two additional independent replicas of 1 million unique cDNA reads from the same blood draw.

Summary of the overall study and its limitations: Since profiling was done on bulk unsorted PBMCs, naive and antigen-experienced compartments could not be conclusively compared. Because donor CMV infection status was unknown, age-related changes in expanded clonotypes were potentially confounded. Compared with the aged group, the long-lived group had more naive CD4+ T cells, fewer expanded clones and increased TCR diversity, a pattern suggesting age selection. As age increased, observed TCR beta diversity per million T cells dropped in a roughly linear way, and a significant reduction was already evident by age about 40. A strong correlation was found between observed TCR beta diversity and the percentage of naive T cells measured by flow cytometry. Estimates of total diversity from one million sequenced T cells were regarded as lower bounds and underestimates.

This TCR was recovered from an elderly man in good health. Sequencing was performed on blood.

This receptor carries the CDR3 CASSLSSGVENEQFF. The nucleotide sequence is TGCGCCAGCAGCTTGAGTAGCGGGGTAGAAAATGAGCAGTTCTTC. The chain couples TRBV5-1 to TRBJ2-1; 8 nucleotides in the junction match TRBD2. Trimming leaves V shorter by 1 base and J shorter by 7 bases, with the junction holding 7 bases beyond the gene matches. According to the germline V gene, CDR1 reads SGHRS and CDR2 reads YFSETQ. The CDR3, from cysteine to phenylalanine, totals 15 residues. The entry retains the CDR3 DNA only, 45 bases that are in frame from base 1.